The 14 T cell receptor beta chains in this list originate from one sample, sequenced in a study of T cell responses to AZD1222 COVID-19 vaccine (dated by TCRdb to 2020 to 2022). Receptor amplification or capture employed the immunoSEQ multiplex PCR assay. TCRdb took over this immuneACCESS table, retaining in-frame rearrangements with V and J assigned. Such tables are incomplete; in checked studies, under half of the missing clones stem from an unresolved V gene, and the remainder is unexplained. This sample is represented by some 110,000 clones; about 90% of them were singletons. The ten largest clones represent about 5% of the sample. What the time point label conveys for this sample: baseline before first vaccination. The sequences come from peripheral blood, collected on day 0 of AZD1222 vaccination. These receptors came from an adult in good health.

The V and J genes are TRBV5-6 and TRBJ2-2; D may be TRBD2 (5 bases). V shed 5 bases and J shed 4 bases, with 12 bases lying between them. There are 14 residues in the CDR3. Germline CDR1 SGHDT, CDR2 YYEEEE. The DNA for the CDR3 is TGTGCCAGCAGATTGCCCGGGGTCACCGGGGAGCTGTTTTTT. Translation gives CASRLPGVTGELFF.

This clone was seen a single time. This rearrangement joins TRBV27 to TRBJ2-7; D could derive from TRBD1 or TRBD2 (5 bases each). CDR1 MNHEY and CDR2 SMNVEV come from the germline V gene (reference sequence). The V gene lost 8 bases and the J gene lost 3 bases, with 11 bases spanning the gap. The CDR3 has 12 amino acids. The CDR3 reads CASLVGVYEQYF. CDR3 coding DNA: TGTGCCAGCTTAGTGGGGGTCTACGAGCAGTACTTC.

This CDR3 is CASSPRGHAEAFF. As DNA, the CDR3 is TGTGCCAGCTCACCAAGGGGTCACGCTGAAGCTTTCTTT. The rearrangement joins TRBV18 to TRBJ1-1, with D tentatively TRBD1 (5 bases). The length of the CDR3 is 13 residues. Germline V CDR1 and CDR2: KGHSH, LQKENI. V shed 2 bases and J shed 6 bases, with 10 bases lying between them.

This clone has only one observation. At one end, the junction sequence differs from germline, possibly due to a read error. V is TRBV27 and J is TRBJ2-1; the match to TRBD2 covers 12 bases. Germline V CDR1 and CDR2: MNHEY, SMNVEV (reference sequence). CDR3 size: 19 residues. The CDR3 DNA sequence: TGTGTCAGCAGTTTATCTCCCGGGACTAGCGGGTCTAGGGTCAATGAGCAGTTCTTC. Amino acids: CVSSLSPGTSGSRVNEQFF.

The V call is TRBV27, the J call TRBJ1-6; perhaps TRBD1 as D (6 bases). CDR1 is MNHEY, CDR2 SMNVEV, per germline (reference sequence). The CDR3 runs 12 residues. Trimming left V 7 bases short and J 6 bases short, with 7 bases between. The CDR3 protein is CASKDSNSPLHF. CDR3 DNA sequence: TGTGCCAGCAAGGACAGTAATTCACCCCTCCACTTT.

This chain links TRBV6-5 with TRBJ2-7; D is uncertain. The ends were cut back, 0 bases at V and 4 bases at J, with 13 bases in the middle. Germline CDR1 MNHEY, CDR2 SVGAGI. The CDR3 contains 15 residues. As DNA, the CDR3 is TGTGCCAGCAGTTACTCGATTTCCTCCGGGTACGAGCAGTACTTC. Its protein product is CASSYSISSGYEQYF.

CDR3 sequence: CASSSVPSEQFF. CDR3 nucleotides: TGTGCCAGCAGTTCCGTCCCTAGTGAGCAGTTCTTC. The rearrangement links TRBV6-5 to TRBJ2-1; no firm D call. V dropped 4 bases and J dropped 9 bases, with 10 bases sitting between them. In germline, CDR1 is MNHEY, CDR2 SVGAGI. This CDR3 contains 12 residues.

V usage is TRBV19 and J usage is TRBJ2-1, with 10 bases lining up with TRBD2. Germline assignment: CDR1 LNHDA and CDR2 SQIVND (reference sequence). V was pared by 3 bases and J by 5 bases, with 7 bases of the junction left unmatched. This CDR3 has 16 residues. The CDR3, as DNA: TGTGCCAGTAGTATCACTTCTAGCGGGAGCAACAATGAGCAGTTCTTC. Translated, it gives CASSITSSGSNNEQFF.

The rearrangement uses TRBV18 and TRBJ1-3; 11 positions agree with TRBD1. V was clipped by 6 bases and J by 1 base; unmatched bases: 5. Per the germline V gene, CDR1 is KGHSH and CDR2 is LQKENI. This CDR3 is 16 amino acids long. The CDR3 is CASSPDRGLSGNTIYF. Written as DNA, the CDR3 is TGTGCCAGCTCCCCGGACAGGGGGCTTTCTGGAAACACCATATATTTT.

The rearrangement uses TRBV6-5 and TRBJ2-1, with D maybe TRBD1 (5 bases). The CDR3 is 14 amino acids. CDR1 and CDR2 from the germline V gene are MNHEY and SVGAGI. The germline V and J ends were trimmed by 7 bases and 4 bases, with 14 bases remaining between them. The CDR3 reads CASKPGKPYNEQFF. In DNA, the CDR3 is TGTGCCAGCAAACCAGGGAAACCGTACAATGAGCAGTTCTTC.

This clone is a singleton in its sample. This sequence joins TRBV12-3 or TRBV12-4 and TRBJ1-5; tentative D call: TRBD1 (5 bases). Trimming shortened V by 4 bases and J by 5 bases, and 9 bases separated the two germline ends. CDR3 length: 13 amino acids. CDR3 DNA: TGTGCCAGCAGTTGGGGGGGGGATCAGCCCCAGCATTTT. It translates to CASSWGGDQPQHF.

The V gene is TRBV11-3, the J gene TRBJ2-1; 7 bases map to TRBD1. Germline CDR1 reads SGHNT; CDR2 reads YENEEA. There are 17 residues in the CDR3. Losses at the gene ends were 3 bases for V and 2 bases for J; bases not matched to a gene: 10. CDR3 region: CASSFNRGTATYNEQFF. The CDR3 nucleotides read TGTGCCAGCAGCTTCAATAGGGGGACAGCTACCTACAATGAGCAGTTCTTC.

The rearrangement uses TRBV6-2 or TRBV6-3 and TRBJ1-1; the D gene is possibly TRBD1 (5 bases). This CDR3 comprises 16 residues. Germline CDR1 MNHEY, CDR2 SVGEGT. Trimming took off 6 bases at V and 1 base at J, with 18 bases between the two ends. CDR3 sequence reads: CASSLLGTSGNTEAFF. CDR3 in DNA: TGTGCCAGCAGCCTACTCGGGACTTCAGGGAACACTGAAGCTTTCTTT.

This chain uses TRBV6-4 with TRBJ2-3; a weak D match, TRBD2 (5 bases). The CDR3 loop spans 13 amino acids. Trimming cost V 4 bases and J 6 bases, with 11 bases left between them. CDR1 and CDR2 (germline): MRHNA, SNTAGT. The CDR3 loop is CASSVGAWDTQYF. The CDR3 DNA follows: TGTGCCAGCAGTGTGGGAGCTTGGGATACGCAGTATTTT.